This T cell receptor beta chain was sequenced during a study of cytomegalovirus exposure and HLA in healthy donors. Study results and limitations: Reports showed the classifier diagnosing cytomegalovirus status with high specificity and sensitivity. The study designated 150 to 200 TCR beta chains cytomegalovirus-associated. Equally common other TCR beta chains were less clonally expanded than HLA-associated ones, a later analysis found. No immune exposure information besides CMV serostatus was available.

PCR was performed using 60 Vbeta and 13 Jbeta primers. The protocol was immunoSEQ multiplex PCR, while the TCRdb copy is restricted to in-frame clones and leaves out a portion. The table has around 180,000 clones, 71% seen once. Germline CDR1 and CDR2: SGHTA and FQGNSA. Trimming took 1 base from V and 4 from J; bases not matched to a gene: 9. This CDR3 region has 16 residues. A few counts support this clone. Its specificity is not known. The sequenced sample was PBMCs. The rearrangement joins TRBV7-2 to TRBJ1-1; 7 bases align to TRBD1. The TCR was taken from a girl between 10 and 17 years old in good health and CMV-seronegative. The CDR3 region is CASSLGRTGAGTEAFF. The DNA for the CDR3 is TGTGCCAGCAGCTTAGGCCGAACAGGGGCAGGCACTGAAGCTTTCTTT.